This T cell receptor beta chain comes out of a study of OX40 agonist ivuxolimab in advanced cancers. Libraries were prepared by immunoSEQ multiplex PCR; TCRdb keeps only in-frame clonotypes and omits some of them. The sample gives 80,000 or so clones, about 92% of which show up once; less than 2% is in the top ten. This receptor was identified in an adult with an advanced solid tumor such as melanoma, head and neck, liver or kidney cancer. Sequencing was performed on CD4+ or CD8+ T cells sorted from blood, taken in a trial of the OX40 agonist ivuxolimab.

The CDR3 coding sequence is TGTGCCAGCAGTTCCGCCGGGACAGGGTATGAAAAACTGTTTTTT. It codes for CASSSAGTGYEKLFF. The gene calls are TRBV28 and TRBJ1-4; 9 bases align to TRBD1. CDR1 MDHEN and CDR2 SYDVKM come from the germline V gene. Trimming removed 4 bases from V and 6 bases from J; junction bases left unmatched: 6. The CDR3 loop spans 15 amino acids.